This T cell receptor beta chain was sequenced during a study of shared clonotypes between healthy human individuals. Whole-study results and caveats: The study sampled only blood, and tissue repertoires likely differ. Around 4.7% of naive CD4 clonotypes were shared across a few donors. There were few donors, and this limited the genetic and exposure-history diversity represented. Estimated richness was generally greater in naive than memory subsets.

CDR3 size: 14 residues. The germline V and J ends were trimmed by 3 bases and 6 bases, with 12 bases remaining between them. In germline, CDR1 is MDHEN, CDR2 SYDVKM. As regards this clone: Its target is unknown.

Assay: immunoSEQ multiplex PCR; the TCRdb copy retains only in-frame clones and omits some. The sample lists hundreds of thousands of clones, over 90% occurring once. Terminally differentiated effector memory CD45RA+ cells were left out of the naive CD8 fraction, which was CD45RO-negative and positively selected for CCR7. Material: naive CD8+ T cells sorted from blood. This receptor was taken from a man aged 25 to 40 in good health. The J gene is TRBJ1-5, the V gene TRBV28; no definite D call. The CDR3 protein is CASSFSGSSQPQHF. CDR3 nucleotides: TGTGCCAGCAGTTTCTCTGGGTCTAGTCAGCCCCAGCATTTT. Full variable domain (remainder filled in from reference TRBV28 and TRBJ1-5): DVKVTQSSRYLVKRTGEKVFLECVQDMDHENMFWYRQDPGLGLRLIYFSYDVKMKEKGDIPEGYSVSREKKERFSLILESASTNQTSMYLCASSFSGSSQPQHFGDGTRLSIL.